The following is a T cell receptor beta chain sequence with its context. The target antigen is unknown. This CDR3 is 14 amino acids long. CDR1 and CDR2 (germline): MNHEY, SVGAGI. V shed 2 bases and J shed 9 bases, with 14 bases lying between them. TCRdb called the 5' RACE reads again in MiXCR, with one record for every CDR3 protein. The sample carries fewer than 800,000 distinct CDR3 sequences, just over 7% recorded once. The data were obtained in a study of identical twins. Regarding the study as a whole: Model-predicted out-of-frame TCR alpha sharing fell below observed values in monozygotic twins.

The same data also went into a second study, on yellow fever vaccine responses in identical twins.

This receptor was obtained from a young woman in good health. The V gene is TRBV6-5, the J gene TRBJ2-1; the D gene is possibly TRBD1 (6 bases). Sequencing was carried out using PBMCs. CDR3 sequence (DNA): TGTGCCAGCAGTTACGGGAACAGGGTGGTTGAGCAGTTCTTC. Encoded protein: CASSYGNRVVEQFF.